Listed here are 3 T cell receptor beta chains from one sample, sequenced in a study of cytomegalovirus exposure and HLA in healthy donors. With 60 Vbeta and 13 Jbeta primers, the PCR was carried out. Libraries were prepared by immunoSEQ multiplex PCR; TCRdb keeps only in-frame clonotypes and omits some of them. The sample lists more than 60,000 clones; more than 65% were seen once. The sample consisted of PBMCs. Every receptor here comes from a man between 65 and 85 years old in good health and CMV-seropositive.

The rearrangement joins TRBV29-1 to TRBJ2-5, with 12 bases matching TRBD2. The CDR3 contains 16 residues. From germline, CDR1 is SQVTM and CDR2 ANQGSEA. Trimming removed 4 bases from V and 5 bases from J; junction bases left unmatched: 11. CDR3: CSVGGTSGSRGETQYF. The CDR3 DNA sequence: TGCAGCGTTGGAGGGACTAGCGGGTCGAGGGGCGAGACCCAGTACTTC.

The chain has TRBV18 and TRBJ1-1; the D is unclear. Between the trimmed V and J ends, which lost 6 bases and 5 bases, there was a span of 19 bases. In germline, CDR1 is KGHSH, CDR2 LQKENI. The CDR3 covers 15 residues. CDR3 sequence: CASSSESGGRTEAFF. The CDR3, as DNA: TGTGCCAGCTCGTCCGAATCGGGTGGGAGGACTGAAGCTTTCTTT.

This rearrangement joins TRBV2 to TRBJ2-2; the match to TRBD1 covers 11 bases. V shed 7 bases and J 6 bases; nucleotides not matched to a gene: 7. CDR3 size: 15 residues. The germline gives CDR1 SNHLY, CDR2 FYNNEI. CDR3 coding DNA: TGTGCCAGCAAGGGACAGGGGGTCGTATCCGGGGAGCTGTTTTTT. Protein sequence: CASKGQGVVSGELFF.